Shown below are 12 T cell receptor beta chains from a single sample sequenced in a study of molecular identifiers for immune sequencing clone quantification. A single record per CDR3 protein comes from TCRdb applying MiXCR to the PCR reads. The sample lists a few hundred thousand distinct CDR3 sequences, 24% occurring once. Sequenced: naive CD8+ T cells from blood, with Jurkat cell RNA spiked in. Regarding subset: FACS-sorted CD8+CD4-CCR7+CD45RA+ naive T cells. The receptors derive from a human donor in good health. Some libraries in this study had Jurkat cell RNA spiked in.

This clonotype was picked up a small number of times. This chain joins TRBV27 and TRBJ1-1; D is perhaps TRBD1 (6 bases). The V gene lost 6 bases and the J gene lost 4 bases, with 12 bases spanning the gap. CDR1 is MNHEY, CDR2 SMNVEV, per germline (reference sequence). The CDR3 totals 13 residues. The CDR3, as DNA: TGTGCCAGCAGGCTACAGGGCCCCACTGAAGCTTTCTTT. It yields the protein CASRLQGPTEAFF.

CDR3 nucleotide sequence: TGTGCCAGCAGCGCCCCAACAGGGGAAGGGAGGACAGATACGCAGTATTTT. Residues: CASSAPTGEGRTDTQYF. This chain links TRBV9 with TRBJ2-3; D may be TRBD1 (7 bases). Between the trimmed V and J ends, which lost 3 bases and 3 bases, there was a span of 20 bases. The CDR3 length is 17 residues. From germline, CDR1 is SGDLS and CDR2 YYNGEE.

Regarding this clonotype: A much more abundant neighbour one base away suggests this may be a read error. The chain employs TRBV6-5 and TRBJ1-5; a possible D gene is TRBD1 (6 bases). The CDR3 is made up of 14 amino acids. Germline assignment: CDR1 MNHEY and CDR2 SVGAGI. CDR3 loop: CASSSGQSNRPQHF. The CDR3 DNA reads TGTGCCAGCAGTTCCGGACAGAGCAATCGGCCCCAGCATTTT.

The chain couples TRBV4-3 to TRBJ1-3, with 7 bases fitting TRBD1. From germline, CDR1 is LGHNA and CDR2 YSLEER. The V gene end was trimmed by 5 bases and the J gene end by 0 bases; junction bases not matched to a gene: 4. The CDR3 loop spans 15 amino acids. The CDR3 DNA reads TGCGCCAGCAGCTCGGGACAGCCCTCTGGAAACACCATATATTTT. Amino acids: CASSSGQPSGNTIYF.

This clonotype was counted many times. This chain links TRBV5-4 with TRBJ2-4; D gene uncertain. The V end lost 1 base, the J end lost 0 bases, and 17 bases lay between the germline ends. There are 18 residues in the CDR3. Germline CDR1 and CDR2: SGHNT and YYREEE (reference sequence). CDR3 sequence reads: CASSLFLPEALAKNIQYF. CDR3 DNA: TGTGCCAGCAGCTTGTTTTTACCAGAAGCTCTAGCCAAAAACATTCAGTACTTC.

In this sample, this clonotype turned up a few times. V gene TRBV29-1 combines with J gene TRBJ2-5; D possibly uses TRBD1 or TRBD2 (5 bases each). CDR1 and CDR2 (germline): SQVTM, ANQGSEA. The CDR3 is made up of 15 amino acids. The germline V and J ends were trimmed by 2 bases and 2 bases, with 15 bases remaining between them. Here the CDR3 reads CSVETWGYEQETQYF. CDR3 sequence (DNA): TGCAGCGTTGAAACCTGGGGGTATGAGCAAGAGACCCAGTACTTC.

The table lists this clonotype with many counts. The V and J genes are TRBV5-4 and TRBJ1-1; D gene unclear. Per the germline V gene, CDR1 is SGHNT and CDR2 is YYREEE (reference sequence). The CDR3 length is 16 residues. V was trimmed by 4 bases and J by 1 base, leaving 17 bases between them. The DNA of the CDR3 is TGTGCCAGCAGCGATGGAAGTGTGACACCGAACACTGAAGCTTTCTTT. Translation: CASSDGSVTPNTEAFF.

About this clonotype itself: With a much larger clone just one base away, this may be a read error. The chain carries TRBV7-9 and TRBJ2-5; the match to TRBD1 covers 9 bases. This CDR3 has 16 amino acids. The germline V gene encodes CDR1 SEHNR and CDR2 FQNEAQ (reference sequence). The DNA for the CDR3 is TGTGCCAGCAGCTTAGTGACAGGGGGAAAGGAAGAGCCCCAGTACTTC. Protein sequence: CASSLVTGGKEEPQYF. Filled out from reference TRBV7-9 and TRBJ2-5, the complete variable domain reads DTGVSQNPRHKITKRGQNVTFRCDPISEHNRLYWYRQTLGQGPEFLTYFQNEAQLEKSRLLSDRFSAERPKGSFSTLEIQRTEQGDSAMYLCASSLVTGGKEEPQYFGPGTRLLVL.

This clonotype was detected ten times or more. The genes are TRBV7-9 and TRBJ2-5; TRBD1 matches 7 bases. The germline V gene has CDR1 SEHNR and CDR2 FQNEAQ (reference sequence). J lost 4 bases, V lost 4 bases, and 9 bases had no gene match. CDR3 length equals 15 residues. CDR3: CASSSSRTGVETQYF. CDR3 DNA: TGTGCCAGCAGCTCGTCTCGAACAGGGGTAGAGACCCAGTACTTC.

The table lists this clonotype with a few counts. The chain carries TRBV11-2 and TRBJ1-1, with D perhaps TRBD1 (6 bases). Germline CDR1 is SGHAT and CDR2 is FQNNGV. The CDR3 has 13 residues. V was clipped by 6 bases and J by 8 bases, with 16 bases between them. Here the CDR3 reads CASRQPGAGEAFF. CDR3 in DNA: TGTGCCAGCAGACAGCCAGGGGCTGGAGAAGCTTTCTTT.

J is TRBJ2-7 and V is TRBV5-1; 10 bases align to TRBD1. The germline V gene has CDR1 SGHRS and CDR2 YFSETQ. J gave up 3 bases and V 4 bases, and 7 bases lay outside the gene matches. This CDR3 spans 15 amino acids. For the CDR3, the DNA is TGCGCCAGCAGCCCGAAGACAGGGGGCTTCTACGAGCAGTACTTC. As protein: CASSPKTGGFYEQYF.

This clonotype was observed a few times. CDR3 protein: CASSLILQGARTGELFF. In DNA form, the CDR3 reads TGTGCCAGCAGCTTAATCCTACAGGGGGCACGAACCGGGGAGCTGTTTTTT. This chain uses TRBV7-9 with TRBJ2-2; 9 bases map to TRBD1. The CDR3 is 17 amino acids. Unmatched junction bases numbered 9, after V lost 2 bases and J lost 5 bases. Germline lookup yields CDR1 SEHNR and CDR2 FQNEAQ (reference sequence).